The rows below give T cell receptor beta chains drawn from one sample of a study of T cells in localized non-small cell lung cancer. TCRdb keeps only in-frame clones here, not all; method: immunoSEQ multiplex PCR. Among 35,000 to 40,000 clones listed, 88% were seen once. The sequenced sample was peripheral blood, obtained before any cancer treatment. The origin of the receptors is a woman aged 40 to 75 with stage I lung adenocarcinoma. Both conserved end residues are part of each CDR3. The order of the fields is V gene, clone size, D gene, J gene, CDR3 DNA, CDR3 protein. D genes are given only for firm matches. Size values are once, few and many counts, or a class for expanded clones, and some rows have none.

>TRBV11-2|.|.|TRBJ2-1
TGTGCCAGCAGCTTAGAGTGGGGGAGTGAGCAGTTCTTC
CASSLEWGSEQFF
>TRBV20-1|.|.|TRBJ2-7
TGCAGTGCTCATCGTTACGAGCAGTACTTC
CSAHRYEQYF
>TRBV11-1|.|.|TRBJ2-7
TGTGCCAGCAGCTTAGAGGACAGAGCCTACGAGCAGTACTTC
CASSLEDRAYEQYF
>TRBV18|.|TRBD1|TRBJ1-2
TGTGCCAGCTCAACGACAGGGGGCGCTTCTAACTATGGCTACACCTTC
CASSTTGGASNYGYTF
>TRBV19|.|TRBD2|TRBJ2-3
TGTGCCAGTAGTAACGGACTAGCGGGACGACTTACAGATACGCAGTATTTT
CASSNGLAGRLTDTQYF
>TRBV4-1|.|.|TRBJ2-2
TGCGCCAGCAGACCAATGGAGGAGAACACCGGGGAGCTGTTTTTT
CASRPMEENTGELFF
>TRBV2|.|.|TRBJ2-1
TGTGCCAGCACGGGACCCTCCTACAATGAGCAGTTCTTC
CASTGPSYNEQFF
>TRBV4-2|.|TRBD1|TRBJ1-1
TGTGCCAGCAGCCAGACAGGGGACACTGAAGCTTTCTTT
CASSQTGDTEAFF
>TRBV7-9|.|.|TRBJ2-7
TGTGCCAGCAGCTTAGCGGGACGGTACGAGCAGTACTTC
CASSLAGRYEQYF
>TRBV29-1|.|.|TRBJ2-3
TGCAGCGTTGAGGTCCACGGATCCTTAGGGACTAGCACAGATACGCAGTATTTT
CSVEVHGSLGTSTDTQYF
>TRBV2|.|.|TRBJ1-1
TGTGCCAGCAGCTTCGCGGAGGGCAACACTGAAGCTTTCTTT
CASSFAEGNTEAFF
>TRBV2|.|.|TRBJ1-2
TGTGCCAGCAGTGAAGGGCTACAGGGATCCTACACCTTC
CASSEGLQGSYTF
>TRBV7-2|.|.|TRBJ2-1
TGTGCCAGCAAAGGACCCTTGGGGGGAATGGGCCGAGAGCAGTTCTTC
CASKGPLGGMGREQFF
>TRBV30|.|.|TRBJ1-6
TGTGCCTGGAGAGCCAACCCTTCGGATTCACCCCTCCACTTT
CAWRANPSDSPLHF
>TRBV19|.|TRBD1|TRBJ2-7
TGTGCCAGTAGTTCCACGACAGGGGCCACCTACGAGCAGTACTTC
CASSSTTGATYEQYF
>TRBV7-8|.|TRBD2|TRBJ2-7
TGTGCCAGCAGCCTCGGACTAGCGGGAGTAGACGAGCAGTACTTC
CASSLGLAGVDEQYF
>TRBV18|.|TRBD2|TRBJ2-1
TGTGCCAGCTCAGCCGGGACTAGCGGGAGTTGGAACAATGAGCAGTTCTTC
CASSAGTSGSWNNEQFF
>TRBV19|.|TRBD2|TRBJ2-5
TGTGCCAGTAGTATAGCTCCGGGGGGGCAAGAGACCCAGTACTTC
CASSIAPGGQETQYF
>TRBV9|.|TRBD1|TRBJ1-3
TGTGCCAGCAGCGTAGCCCTGGCGGACAGGGTATCTGGAAACACCATATATTTT
CASSVALADRVSGNTIYF
>TRBV5-1|.|.|TRBJ1-5
TGCGCCAGCAGCTTGGTTCCTTCAGATGGCAATCAGCCCCAGCATTTT
CASSLVPSDGNQPQHF
>TRBV7-2|.|.|TRBJ1-2
TGTGCCAGCAGCTCGGGGGTTAGGGGCCCTCTAGAAGGCTACACCTTC
CASSSGVRGPLEGYTF
>TRBV27|.|.|TRBJ1-3
TGTGCCAGCAGTTTAACTTTAGGAAACACCATATATTTT
CASSLTLGNTIYF
>TRBV19|.|.|TRBJ2-3
TGTGCCAGTAGTCCAGGCCCGGGAGTAGGCACAGATACGCAGTATTTT
CASSPGPGVGTDTQYF
>TRBV11-3|.|TRBD2|TRBJ2-3
TGTGCCAGCAGCCCTGGTAGCGGGAGTTCAGATACGCAGTATTTT
CASSPGSGSSDTQYF
>TRBV5-6|.|.|TRBJ1-6
TGTGCCAGCAGCTTGGCCGGGAGTTTGGGGGATAATTCACCCCTCCACTTT
CASSLAGSLGDNSPLHF
>TRBV29-1|.|.|TRBJ1-2
TGCAGCGCCGTGGGCGGGGGCAACTATGGCTACACCTTC
CSAVGGGNYGYTF
>TRBV5-1|.|.|TRBJ2-4
TGCGCCAGCAGCTTGGCTGAGAGGGTCAAAAACATTCAGTACTTC
CASSLAERVKNIQYF
>TRBV30|.|.|TRBJ1-5
TGTGCCTGGAGTGTACGTGGGGATCAGCCCCAGCATTTT
CAWSVRGDQPQHF
>TRBV21-1|once|.|TRBJ2-4
TGTGCCAGCAGCAATGGGACTAGGAGTGGCATTCAGTACTTC
CASSNGTRSGIQYF
>TRBV13|.|.|TRBJ2-7
TGTGCCAGCAGCTTAGACAGGGGAGGATACGAGCAGTACTTC
CASSLDRGGYEQYF
>TRBV7-9|.|.|TRBJ1-3
TGTGCCAGCAGCACTCTGGGAAACACCATATATTTT
CASSTLGNTIYF
>TRBV7-2|.|.|TRBJ2-7
TGTGCCAGCAGCTTAGTTGGGCACGAGCAGTACTTC
CASSLVGHEQYF
>TRBV7-8|once|TRBD1|TRBJ1-5
TGTGCCAGCAGCTTAGAGGGGTGGACAGGGGCCAATCAGCCCCAGCATTTT
CASSLEGWTGANQPQHF
>TRBV6-1|.|.|TRBJ2-5
TGTGCCAGCAGCAGGACCCCCCAAGAGACCCAGTACTTC
CASSRTPQETQYF
>TRBV28|.|.|TRBJ2-1
TGTGCCACCCTGGGGTCGTTGCGGGACAATGAGCAGTTCTTC
CATLGSLRDNEQFF
>TRBV6-5|.|.|TRBJ1-2
TGTGCCAGCAGTCCGTCGACAGGCCCTAACTATGGCTACACCTTC
CASSPSTGPNYGYTF
>TRBV9|.|.|TRBJ1-3
TGTGCCAGCAGCGTAAAACAGGGATCTGGAAACACCATATATTTT
CASSVKQGSGNTIYF
>TRBV6-5|.|.|TRBJ1-2
TGTGCCAGCAGTTACGACGGAATAGGTGGCTACACCTTC
CASSYDGIGGYTF